This TCR beta chain derives from a study of OX40 agonist ivuxolimab in advanced cancers. Notes on the study in general: Expanded peripheral T cell antigen specificity was not determined.

The method was immunoSEQ multiplex PCR; TCRdb's version includes in-frame clones alone and lacks a portion of them. Of approximately 60,000 clones in the sample, 85% to 90% were seen once. CDR3 size: 13 residues. Germline V CDR1 and CDR2: SNHLY, FYNNEI. V lost 7 bases to trimming and J lost 5 bases, with 15 bases between them. A note on this clone: The target antigen is unknown.

The sequenced sample was CD4+ or CD8+ T cells sorted from blood, obtained in a trial of the OX40 agonist ivuxolimab. The chain links TRBV2 to TRBJ2-7; the D gene is possibly TRBD1 (6 bases). The sequence came from an adult with an advanced solid tumor such as melanoma, head and neck, liver or kidney cancer. For the CDR3, the DNA is TGTGCCAGCACAATTTTCAGGGGAGACGAGCAGTACTTC. This codes for CASTIFRGDEQYF.